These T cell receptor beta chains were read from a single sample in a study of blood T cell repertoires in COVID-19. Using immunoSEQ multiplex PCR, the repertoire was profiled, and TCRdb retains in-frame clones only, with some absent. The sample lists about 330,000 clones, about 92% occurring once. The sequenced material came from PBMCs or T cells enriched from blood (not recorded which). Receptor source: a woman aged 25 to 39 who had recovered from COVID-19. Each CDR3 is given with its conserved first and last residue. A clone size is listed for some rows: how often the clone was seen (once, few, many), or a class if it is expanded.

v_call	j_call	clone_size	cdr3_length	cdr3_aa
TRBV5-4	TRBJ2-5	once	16	CASSSKRQGRRETQYF
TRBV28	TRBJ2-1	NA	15	CASSLDGGGSNEQFF
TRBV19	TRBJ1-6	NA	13	CASRGTLDSPLHF
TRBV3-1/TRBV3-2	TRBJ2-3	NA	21	CASSQGLVRLVAGDRTDTQYF
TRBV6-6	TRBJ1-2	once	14	CASSLQGANYGYTF
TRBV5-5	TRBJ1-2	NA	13	CASSLQQSYGYTF
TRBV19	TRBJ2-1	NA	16	CASSSLSGGPNNEQFF
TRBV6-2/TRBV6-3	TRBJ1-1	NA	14	CASSVTGPTTEAFF
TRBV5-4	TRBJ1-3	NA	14	CASKRRGSGNTIYF
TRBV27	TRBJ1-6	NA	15	CASSLEGLGSSPLHF
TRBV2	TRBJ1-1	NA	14	CASRGTGLNTEAFF
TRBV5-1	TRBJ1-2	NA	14	CASSLAQGLHGYTF
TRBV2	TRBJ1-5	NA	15	CASGPRGSQGQPQHF
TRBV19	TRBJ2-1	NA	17	CASSPHLAGSSYNEQFF
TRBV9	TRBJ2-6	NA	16	CASSESDGSGANVLTF
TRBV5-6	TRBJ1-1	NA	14	CASSLGTGNREAFF
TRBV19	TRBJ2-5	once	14	CASSTGLAGGSQYF
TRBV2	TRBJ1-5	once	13	CATAGESNQPQHF
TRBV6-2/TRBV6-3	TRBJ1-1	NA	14	CASSLAGEGTEAFF
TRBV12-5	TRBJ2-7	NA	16	CASGLVPAGGPNEQYF
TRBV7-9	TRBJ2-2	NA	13	CASSLVETGELFF
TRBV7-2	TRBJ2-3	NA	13	CASGGGGTDTQYF
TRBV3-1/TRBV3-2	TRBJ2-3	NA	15	CASSQGGGQTDTQYF
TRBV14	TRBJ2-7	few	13	CASSRGTSPLRYF